This TCR beta chain was obtained from a study of T-cell reconstitution after alpha-beta-depleted transplantation in children. Researchers prepared the TCRbeta library using unique molecular identifiers, the study reports. TCRdb re-called the PCR reads with MiXCR, one entry per CDR3 protein. The table has fewer than 550,000 distinct CDR3 sequences, approximately 10% seen once. Per the germline V gene, CDR1 is SNHLY and CDR2 is FYNNEI. Between the trimmed V and J ends, which lost 1 base and 7 bases, there was a span of 14 bases. The CDR3 spans 15 residues. Study observations and caveats: The origin of alpha-beta T cells about two months after transplant was reportedly several hundred expanded graft clones. It was surviving recipient T cells and thymic progenitors that gave some patients high TCRbeta diversity at day 60. Diversity and T-cell counts at one year after transplant derived mostly from new T cells.

This clonotype has only a few counts. Its antigen is as yet unknown. The rearrangement uses TRBV2 and TRBJ2-4, with D possibly TRBD1 on 6 matching bases. Sequencing was performed on PBMCs, mostly from graft donor cells, taken 180 days after TCRalphabeta/CD19-depleted stem cell transplant. The sequence came from a female patient between 2 and 15 years old who had a stem cell transplant for aplastic anemia, so the T cells may come from the graft donor. CDR3 nucleotides: TGTGCCAGCAGTGAAGGTTGGGAGAGGGGGAACATTCAGTACTTC. Protein sequence: CASSEGWERGNIQYF.